This TCR beta chain originates from a study of shared clonotypes between healthy human individuals. Produced via immunoSEQ multiplex PCR; TCRdb's table is partial and in-frame only. The sample contains 1.5 million to 2.5 million clones, 85% to 95% of which appear only once. This clone was observed once. CDR1 is SGHRS, CDR2 YFSETQ, per germline. This CDR3 comprises 15 residues. V was trimmed by 6 bases and J by 9 bases, leaving 21 bases between them. CD45RO-negative CD8 cells positively selected for CCR7 made up the naive population, which excluded terminally differentiated effector memory CD45RA+ cells.

The chain recombines TRBV5-1 with TRBJ2-2, with D possibly matching TRBD2 (5 bases). The sample was naive CD8+ T cells sorted from blood. The TCR originated in a young man in good health. The chain's CDR3 is CASTEAHRENWELFF. DNA for the CDR3: TGCGCCAGCACCGAAGCCCACCGGGAAAACTGGGAGCTGTTTTTT.